This T cell receptor (beta chain) was captured by sequencing in a study of OX40 agonist ivuxolimab in advanced cancers. The study's findings and limits: Researchers did not establish what antigens the expanded peripheral T cells target.

Turning to this clone: The antigen is not known.

The CDR3 totals 14 residues. V gave up 5 bases and J gave up 7 bases, with 14 bases separating them. In germline, CDR1 is SEHNR, CDR2 FQNEAQ (reference sequence). Measured with immunoSEQ multiplex PCR; TCRdb has only the in-frame clones, and not every one. The sample consists of approximately 60,000 clones, under 95% of them appearing once. The chain couples TRBV7-9 to TRBJ2-2, with D perhaps TRBD1 or TRBD2 (5 bases each). This TCR was recovered from an adult with an advanced solid tumor such as melanoma, head and neck, liver or kidney cancer. Sequences were derived from CD4+ or CD8+ T cells sorted from blood, sampled in a trial of the OX40 agonist ivuxolimab. CDR3 sequence: CASSRSREFGELFF. In nucleotides, the CDR3 is TGTGCCAGCAGCCGGAGCAGGGAGTTCGGGGAGCTGTTTTTT.